This TCR beta chain came from a study of T cells after yellow fever vaccination. TCRdb re-called the 5' RACE reads with MiXCR, one entry per CDR3 protein. The profile shows about 350,000 distinct CDR3 sequences, around 10% of them singletons. The TCR was taken from a man between 18 and 35 years old who received the YFV17D yellow fever vaccine. The input for sequencing was PBMCs, taken on the day of the first yellow fever vaccination.

In DNA, the CDR3 is TGTGCCAGCAGTCCGCAGACTAGCGGGGGGCAGGAGACCCAGTACTTC. The encoded protein is CASSPQTSGGQETQYF. This chain links TRBV12-3 or TRBV12-4 with TRBJ2-5; 13 bases are shared with TRBD2. The CDR3 loop spans 16 amino acids. V lost 5 bases, J lost 5 bases, and 8 bases stayed unmatched.